Below, 20 T cell receptor beta chains from the same sample are listed, as sequenced in a study of cytomegalovirus exposure and HLA in healthy donors. PCR was performed using 60 Vbeta and 13 Jbeta primers. Sequencing used immunoSEQ multiplex PCR; TCRdb keeps in-frame clones, though not all of them. Of 200,000 or so clones listed, about 74% are singletons. The sample was PBMCs. The receptor source for this set is a man aged 35-49 years in good health and CMV-seronegative.

The V and J genes are TRBV30 and TRBJ2-2; 9 bases map to TRBD2. Per germline, CDR1 GTSNPN and CDR2 SVGIG (reference sequence). J gave up 3 bases and V 3 bases, and 5 bases lay outside the gene matches. The CDR3 length is 15 residues. The CDR3 reads CAWSRGRAHTGELFF. The CDR3 bases are TGTGCCTGGAGCCGCGGGAGGGCCCACACCGGGGAGCTGTTTTTT.

V is TRBV2 and J is TRBJ1-5; a weak D match, TRBD1 (6 bases). V shed 6 bases and J shed 3 bases, with 15 bases lying between them. The CDR3 has 15 amino acids. Germline-derived CDR1 and CDR2 are SNHLY and FYNNEI. The CDR3 sequence: CASRAGTRINQPQHF. The CDR3 bases are TGTGCCAGCAGGGCCGGGACAAGGATCAATCAGCCCCAGCATTTT.

The J gene is TRBJ2-3, the V gene TRBV27, with 7 bases fitting TRBD2. Germline assignment: CDR1 MNHEY and CDR2 SMNVEV (reference sequence). CDR3 length equals 14 residues. The V gene end was trimmed by 5 bases and the J gene end by 5 bases; junction bases not matched to a gene: 7. The CDR3 sequence: CASSPWTREDTQYF. CDR3 bases: TGTGCCAGCAGTCCCTGGACTAGGGAAGATACGCAGTATTTT.

This chain uses TRBV29-1 with TRBJ2-5; D gene uncertain. The germline V gene encodes CDR1 SQVTM and CDR2 ANQGSEA. The CDR3 is 11 residues long. The V gene lost 5 bases and the J gene lost 3 bases, with 7 bases spanning the gap. CDR3 loop: CSVSPEETQYF. The CDR3 DNA reads TGCAGCGTTTCTCCCGAAGAGACCCAGTACTTC.

The V and J genes are TRBV5-6 and TRBJ2-1; 10 bases are a match to TRBD2. This CDR3 spans 17 amino acids. Germline loops: CDR1 SGHDT, CDR2 YYEEEE. V shed 0 bases, J shed 6 bases, and the junction held 9 bases outside the gene matches. Here the CDR3 DNA reads TGTGCCAGCAGCTTGGCCCCAGCGGGAGGGTTTAGCAATGAGCAGTTCTTC. Translated: CASSLAPAGGFSNEQFF.

This chain joins TRBV7-2 and TRBJ2-7; 10 bases map to TRBD1. Germline CDR1 reads SGHTA; CDR2 reads FQGNSA. The CDR3 covers 14 residues. V lost 3 bases and J lost 6; bases outside the gene matches: 5. CDR3 sequence reads: CASSFGQGGSEQYF. The CDR3 region has the DNA TGTGCCAGCAGCTTCGGACAGGGGGGGAGCGAGCAGTACTTC. Full variable domain (remainder filled in from reference TRBV7-2 and TRBJ2-7): GAGVSQSPSNKVTEKGKDVELRCDPISGHTALYWYRQSLGQGLEFLIYFQGNSAPDKSGLPSDRFSAERTGGSVSTLTIQRTQQEDSAVYLCASSFGQGGSEQYFGPGTRLTVT.

The chain has TRBV9 and TRBJ2-7; a weak D match, TRBD2 (6 bases). CDR1 is SGDLS and CDR2 is YYNGEE in the germline V gene. This CDR3 comprises 18 residues. Trimming shortened V by 0 bases and J by 3 bases, and 22 bases separated the two germline ends. The CDR3 is CASSVGPQAPGLIYEQYF. In DNA form, the CDR3 reads TGTGCCAGCAGCGTAGGGCCTCAAGCCCCAGGACTAATCTACGAGCAGTACTTC.

This rearrangement joins TRBV18 to TRBJ2-3, with 8 bases that match TRBD1. The trim removed 1 base at V and 5 bases at J, leaving 5 bases unmatched. The CDR3 length is 15 residues. Germline CDR1 is KGHSH and CDR2 is LQKENI. The CDR3 DNA is TGTGCCAGCTCACCACAACAGGGGGTTGGAGATACGCAGTATTTT. Its translation is CASSPQQGVGDTQYF.

The V gene is TRBV5-5, the J gene TRBJ2-5, with TRBD1 matching 9 bases. The closer fit of TRBJ2-7 to the DNA end suggests the J call may be wrong. Germline values: CDR1 SGHKS, CDR2 YYEKEE (reference sequence). CDR3 length equals 14 residues. The CDR3 DNA reads as TGTGCCAGCAGCTATACAGGGGGCCCCTACGAGCAGTACTTC. Its protein is CASSYTGGPYEQYF.

Concerning this clone itself: Its ends do not fully match the called genes, so a read error is possible. This rearrangement joins TRBV28 to TRBJ1-5; 9 nucleotides align to TRBD1. The germline V gene encodes CDR1 MDHEN and CDR2 SYDVKM. This CDR3 contains 15 residues. The chain's CDR3 is CASSLQGQGNQPQHF. DNA of the CDR3: TGTGCCAGCTCGCTACAGGGACAGGGCAACCAGCCCCAGCATTTT. The entire variable domain, with the rest obtained from reference TRBV28 and TRBJ1-5, is as follows: DVKVTQSSRYLVKRTGEKVFLECVQDMDHENMFWYRQDPGLGLRLIYFSYDVKMKEKGDIPEGYSVSREKKERFSLILESASTNQTSMYLCASSLQGQGNQPQHFGDGTRLSIL.

The chain is built from TRBV30 and TRBJ2-4; D may be TRBD1 (5 bases). Trimming took off 4 bases at V and 0 bases at J, with 19 bases between the two ends. The CDR3 is 17 residues long. Looked up from germline, CDR1 is GTSNPN and CDR2 is SVGIG (reference sequence). CDR3 DNA: TGTGCCTGGACCCGACCACGACAGAGTCTAGCCAAAAACATTCAGTACTTC. Translated: CAWTRPRQSLAKNIQYF.

The chain uses TRBV7-2 and TRBJ1-1; D is unclear. The CDR3 runs 14 residues. With 1 base removed from V and 2 bases from J, the gap between germline ends came to 8 bases. CDR1 SGHTA and CDR2 FQGNSA come from the germline V gene. CDR3 residues: CASSLVSGNTEAFF. In nucleotides, the CDR3 is TGTGCCAGCAGCTTAGTCAGCGGAAACACTGAAGCTTTCTTT.

CDR3 region: CASSVAYLAGYNEQFF. The CDR3 DNA reads as TGTGCCAGCAGCGTAGCTTACCTAGCGGGGTACAATGAGCAGTTCTTC. The chain couples TRBV9 to TRBJ2-1, with 9 nucleotides matching TRBD2. CDR1 and CDR2 from the germline V gene are SGDLS and YYNGEE. The CDR3 loop spans 16 amino acids. V lost 0 bases and J lost 4; bases outside the gene matches: 5.

This sequence joins TRBV5-1 and TRBJ2-5; a weak D match, TRBD1 (6 bases). The CDR3 runs 12 residues. Between the trimmed V and J ends, which lost 0 bases and 11 bases, there was a span of 11 bases. Germline lookup yields CDR1 SGHRS and CDR2 YFSETQ. The CDR3 DNA reads TGCGCCAGCAGCTTGGAAGGGGGTGAGCAGTACTTC. As protein: CASSLEGGEQYF.

This chain joins TRBV7-6 and TRBJ2-3; 7 bases match TRBD2. V lost 5 bases and J lost 3; bases outside the gene matches: 5. The germline CDR1 and CDR2 sequences are SGHVS and FNYEAQ. The CDR3 is 14 amino acids. In DNA, the CDR3 is TGTGCCAGCAGCCCTCAGCGGGGTACAGATACGCAGTATTTT. Its translation: CASSPQRGTDTQYF.

The gene calls are TRBV5-4 and TRBJ2-7, with 9 bases fitting TRBD2. This CDR3 region has 16 residues. Germline loops: CDR1 SGHNT, CDR2 YYREEE (reference sequence). V was pared by 0 bases and J by 3 bases, with 7 bases of the junction left unmatched. The CDR3 loop reads CASSLAGGLARYEQYF. As DNA, the CDR3 is TGTGCCAGCAGCTTGGCCGGGGGACTAGCCCGCTACGAGCAGTACTTC.

The chain is built from TRBV7-9 and TRBJ2-3; a weak D match, TRBD1 (5 bases). The CDR3 totals 12 residues. Germline-derived CDR1 and CDR2 are SEHNR and FQNEAQ (reference sequence). The CDR3 spells CSINPRADTQYF. CDR3 in DNA: TGTTCCATCAACCCCAGGGCAGATACGCAGTATTTT.

The CDR3 DNA reads TGTGCCAGCAGTGCCCCCGGGACAGGGGGTCACGAGCAGTACTTC. Its translation: CASSAPGTGGHEQYF. This chain links TRBV27 with TRBJ2-7; 11 nucleotides agree with TRBD1. The J segment lost 5 bases and the V segment lost 5 bases, leaving 8 bases of the junction unmatched. Germline V gives CDR1 MNHEY, CDR2 SMNVEV (reference sequence). CDR3 size: 15 residues.

This clone was detected a few times. The chain links TRBV19 to TRBJ1-1; 7 nucleotides align to TRBD1. There are 13 residues in the CDR3. Trimming took 7 bases from V and 4 from J; bases not matched to a gene: 6. From germline, CDR1 is LNHDA and CDR2 SQIVND (reference sequence). The CDR3 here is CASNSTGFTEAFF. The CDR3 DNA follows: TGTGCCAGTAATTCGACAGGGTTCACTGAAGCTTTCTTT.

V is TRBV5-1 and J is TRBJ2-1; 9 positions agree with TRBD2. J gave up 9 bases and V 0 bases, and 7 bases lay outside the gene matches. The CDR3 loop spans 15 amino acids. CDR1 and CDR2 (germline): SGHRS, YFSETQ. The DNA for the CDR3 is TGCGCCAGCAGCTTGGGTTTAGCGGGAGAGGGTGAGCAGTTCTTC. This codes for CASSLGLAGEGEQFF.